This is a list of T cell receptor beta chains from one sample in a study of T cells in Graves' hyperthyroidism and ophthalmopathy. A single record per CDR3 protein comes from TCRdb applying MiXCR to the multiplex PCR reads. Of some 560,000 distinct CDR3 sequences listed, around 16% are singletons. Sequencing used blood. Every receptor here comes from a woman between 25 and 40 years old with Graves' hyperthyroidism. The CDR3 runs from the conserved cysteine through the conserved F or W. Fields, in order: CDR3 length, V gene, J gene, D gene, clone size, CDR3 protein, CDR3 DNA. D genes are given only for firm matches. Clone size is not always given. Where it is, it says once, few, many or a class for expanded clones.

>13|TRBV20-1|TRBJ2-3|TRBD2|many
CSESGGRRDTQYF
TGCAGCGAATCGGGCGGGAGAAGGGATACGCAGTATTTT
>17|TRBV5-1|TRBJ2-2|.|many
CASSRFPTLGQDGELFF
TGCGCCAGCAGCCGATTCCCGACCCTAGGGCAGGACGGGGAGCTGTTTTTT
>15|TRBV12-5|TRBJ1-1|.|many
CASGLGTPGIGRAFF
TGTGCTAGTGGTTTGGGGACTCCGGGGATCGGGAGAGCTTTCTTT
>13|TRBV7-2|TRBJ1-1|.|many
CASSWGANTEAFF
TGTGCCAGCAGCTGGGGGGCGAACACTGAAGCTTTCTTT
>10|TRBV29-1|TRBJ1-1|.|few
CSAAGAEAFF
TGCAGCGCCGCAGGGGCTGAAGCTTTCTTT
>15|TRBV10-3|TRBJ2-5|TRBD2|.
CAISDFPGLARTQYF
TGTGCCATCAGTGATTTTCCGGGACTAGCTCGGACCCAGTACTTC
>14|TRBV5-4|TRBJ1-1|.|many
CASSLPFPNTEAFF
TGTGCCAGCAGCTTGCCGTTTCCGAACACTGAAGCTTTCTTT
>14|TRBV9|TRBJ2-7|.|.
CASSVEVTDDEQYF
TGTGCCAGCAGCGTAGAAGTGACCGATGACGAGCAGTACTTC
>16|TRBV18|TRBJ2-3|TRBD2|many
CASSPRTSGNSDTQYF
TGTGCCAGCTCACCAAGGACTAGCGGGAACTCAGATACGCAGTATTTT
>17|TRBV2|TRBJ2-3|TRBD2|many
CASSEGGLGIGTDTQYF
TGTGCCAGCAGTGAAGGGGGACTAGGAATCGGCACAGATACGCAGTATTTT
>16|TRBV18|TRBJ2-3|TRBD1|many
CASSPSQGRFTDTQYF
TGTGCCAGCTCACCTTCACAGGGGCGCTTCACAGATACGCAGTATTTT
>13|TRBV19|TRBJ2-7|.|.
CASSTSGPYEQYF
TGTGCCAGTAGTACCTCAGGTCCCTACGAGCAGTACTTC
>11|TRBV3-1|TRBJ2-7|.|many
CASSLNGEQYF
TGTGCCAGCAGCCTCAACGGCGAGCAGTACTTC
>15|TRBV5-5|TRBJ1-5|.|.
CASSWAGESLQPQHF
TGTGCCAGCAGCTGGGCAGGGGAATCTCTGCAGCCCCAGCATTTT
>14|TRBV6-1|TRBJ1-2|.|many
CASSETGGNYGYTF
TGTGCCAGCAGTGAGACAGGTGGGAACTATGGCTACACCTTC
>15|TRBV6-1|TRBJ1-4|.|many
CASLNGAEANEKLFF
TGTGCCAGCCTCAACGGAGCCGAGGCAAATGAAAAACTGTTTTTT
>18|TRBV20-1|TRBJ2-4|TRBD2|many
CSARVFREGTIAKNIQYF
TGCAGTGCTAGAGTATTTCGGGAGGGGACAATAGCCAAAAACATTCAGTACTTC
>16|TRBV5-4|TRBJ1-3|.|few
CASSDSGPSSGNTIYF
TGTGCCAGCAGCGACTCGGGACCCTCCTCTGGAAACACCATATATTTT
>17|TRBV6-1|TRBJ2-7|TRBD1|many
CASSFGGGLTGRDEQYF
TGTGCCAGCAGTTTCGGTGGGGGTTTGACAGGGCGGGACGAGCAGTACTTC
>15|TRBV27|TRBJ2-7|.|many
CASSEDSSRVHEQYF
TGTGCCAGCAGTGAAGACAGTTCCCGTGTCCACGAGCAGTACTTC
>15|TRBV6-1|TRBJ1-4|.|few
CASNTGDRRAEKLFF
TGTGCCAGCAACACCGGAGACCGTCGTGCTGAAAAACTGTTTTTT
>15|TRBV27|TRBJ1-2|.|.
CASSNQGPAVRGYTF
TGTGCCAGCAGTAATCAAGGACCGGCGGTGCGCGGCTACACCTTC
>15|TRBV6-1|TRBJ2-2|TRBD2|few
CASQRTSGSAGELFF
TGTGCCAGCCAAAGGACTAGCGGGAGTGCCGGGGAGCTGTTTTTT
>21|TRBV6-1|TRBJ2-4|TRBD1|.
CASSEALVGQWSRGAKNIQYF
TGTGCCAGCAGTGAAGCGCTTGTGGGACAGTGGTCCCGCGGAGCCAAAAACATTCAGTACTTC
>14|TRBV27|TRBJ2-7|.|many
CASSLVGPWMGQYF
TGTGCCAGCAGTTTGGTGGGCCCCTGGATGGGGCAGTACTTC
>14|TRBV5-5|TRBJ1-5|TRBD1|.
CASSLERGRQPQHF
TGTGCCAGCAGCTTGGAGAGGGGGCGTCAGCCCCAGCATTTT
>16|TRBV28|TRBJ2-4|.|many
CASSSERYIHKNIQYF
TGTGCCAGCAGTTCAGAGCGGTACATTCACAAAAACATTCAGTACTTC
>16|TRBV5-1|TRBJ2-1|.|many
CASSLLWVHPYNEQFF
TGCGCCAGCAGCTTGTTGTGGGTACATCCCTACAATGAGCAGTTCTTC
>14|TRBV6-1|TRBJ2-7|TRBD1|many
CASSGFRGFDEQYF
TGTGCCAGCAGTGGATTCAGGGGGTTCGACGAGCAGTACTTC
>17|TRBV5-1|TRBJ2-3|TRBD2|few
CASSPPPAGGPGDTQYF
TGCGCCAGCAGCCCCCCACCAGCGGGAGGGCCAGGAGATACGCAGTATTTT
>13|TRBV28|TRBJ1-2|.|.
CASTLGRVGGYTF
TGTGCCAGCACCCTTGGGAGGGTAGGAGGCTACACCTTC
>17|TRBV11-1|TRBJ2-1|TRBD2|.
CASSAGTSGIVSGEQFF
TGTGCCAGCAGCGCCGGGACTAGCGGGATAGTGTCGGGTGAGCAGTTCTTC
>18|TRBV6-5|TRBJ2-7|TRBD2|many
CASSYLGLAEVPRYEQYF
TGTGCCAGCAGTTACTTGGGACTAGCCGAAGTCCCTAGGTACGAGCAGTACTTC
>14|TRBV4-1|TRBJ1-1|.|many
CASSQVVVGTEAFF
TGCGCCAGCAGCCAAGTGGTGGTCGGCACTGAAGCTTTCTTT
>16|TRBV13|TRBJ2-1|.|many
CASSLVLGVSYNEQFF
TGTGCCAGCAGCTTAGTACTCGGAGTCTCCTACAATGAGCAGTTCTTC
>14|TRBV29-1|TRBJ2-7|TRBD2|many
CSVVVAGGPYEQYF
TGCAGCGTTGTAGTAGCGGGAGGGCCCTACGAGCAGTACTTC
>13|TRBV18|TRBJ2-1|TRBD2|.
CASSPGGRVEQFF
TGTGCCAGCTCACCGGGCGGGAGGGTTGAGCAGTTCTTC
>14|TRBV2|TRBJ1-2|.|.
CAGAPRTSNYGYTF
TGTGCCGGGGCCCCCAGGACATCCAACTATGGCTACACCTTC
>14|TRBV6-1|TRBJ2-2|.|many
CARGRPANTGELFF
TGTGCCAGGGGAAGGCCCGCGAACACCGGGGAGCTGTTTTTT